These 5 T cell receptor beta chains share one sample of origin, sequenced in a study of beta chain features in type 1 diabetes. These TCRs' antigens remain unknown. General study points: TCRB CDR3s were moderately but significantly shorter in Type 1 diabetes patients in all four CD4+ subsets.

Expressed TCRB transcripts were sequenced after all isolated RNA was converted to cDNA. TCRdb keeps only in-frame clones here, not all; method: immunoSEQ multiplex PCR. The sample has about 650,000 clones, around 12% seen once; the top ten hold roughly 0.12%. The sample was naive CD4+ T cells from blood. The receptor source for this set is a man aged 30 to 39 with type 1 diabetes.

This clone has only a few counts. The chain is built from TRBV27 and TRBJ2-5; 7 nucleotides match TRBD1. Germline CDR1 MNHEY, CDR2 SMNVEV (reference sequence). V dropped 4 bases and J dropped 4; count of bases not matched to a gene: 9. There are 15 residues in the CDR3. CDR3 region: CASSSNPTGRETQYF. The CDR3 bases are TGTGCCAGCAGTTCGAATCCGACAGGGCGAGAGACCCAGTACTTC.

Only a few counts were recorded for this clone. V gene TRBV7-8 combines with J gene TRBJ2-1; perhaps D is TRBD1 or TRBD2 (5 bases each). The CDR3 is made up of 17 amino acids. Trimming cost V 5 bases and J 8 bases, with 25 bases left between them. The V gene's germline CDR1 is SGHVS and CDR2 FQNEAQ. As DNA, the CDR3 is TGTGCCAGCAGCCCGTCGATAGGGACGGGATCTACAGATGAGCAGTTCTTC. This codes for CASSPSIGTGSTDEQFF.

This clone was seen more than once but under ten times. The rearrangement joins TRBV11-1 to TRBJ2-5; D call uncertain. Trimming left V 3 bases short and J 5 bases short, with 10 bases between. The CDR3 contains 13 residues. Germline CDR1 is SGHAT and CDR2 is FQDESV (reference sequence). The CDR3 spells CASSLSIKETQYF. CDR3 nucleotides: TGTGCCAGCAGCTTGAGCATTAAGGAGACCCAGTACTTC.

This rearrangement joins TRBV7-2 to TRBJ2-5; 7 bases fit TRBD1. Germline-derived CDR1 and CDR2 are SGHTA and FQGNSA. The CDR3 runs to 14 residues. V was clipped by 0 bases and J by 6 bases; unmatched bases: 4. CDR3 protein: CASSLAGRGQTQYF. The CDR3 DNA reads TGTGCCAGCAGCTTAGCCGGAAGGGGGCAGACCCAGTACTTC. Together with reference TRBV7-2 and TRBJ2-5, the CDR3 gives the full variable domain: GAGVSQSPSNKVTEKGKDVELRCDPISGHTALYWYRQSLGQGLEFLIYFQGNSAPDKSGLPSDRFSAERTGGSVSTLTIQRTQQEDSAVYLCASSLAGRGQTQYFGPGTRLLVL.

The J gene is TRBJ2-1, the V gene TRBV5-1; D possibly corresponds to TRBD2 (5 bases). The germline gives CDR1 SGHRS, CDR2 YFSETQ. The V end lost 5 bases, the J end lost 13 bases, and 13 bases lay between the germline ends. The CDR3 totals 11 residues. The CDR3 DNA follows: TGCGCCAGCAGGGGCGGACGGACTCAGTTCTTC. It codes for CASRGGRTQFF.